Following are 6 T cell receptor beta chains from one sample sequenced in a study of identical twins. TCRdb fed the 5' RACE reads into MiXCR, producing one record per CDR3 protein. The sample has 1.5 million or so distinct CDR3 sequences, about 32% seen once; the top ten hold about 0.27%. Input material: cord blood. These receptors were taken from a newborn girl in good health.

Concerning this clonotype: At one end the junction does not follow the germline gene, possibly because of a read error. The chain links TRBV27 to TRBJ2-4; 7 nucleotides agree with TRBD2. Looked up from germline, CDR1 is MNHEY and CDR2 is SMNVEV (reference sequence). CDR3 size: 15 residues. The CDR3 DNA is TGTCCCAGCAGTTTCTTGGGGGGGGCCAAAAACATTCAGTACTTC. This translates into CPSSFLGGAKNIQYF.

This clonotype came up a few times. The chain links TRBV6-1 to TRBJ2-1; the D gene is possibly TRBD2 (6 bases). CDR3 length: 16 amino acids. The germline V gene has CDR1 MNHNS and CDR2 SASEGT. Trimming removed 7 bases at V and 3 bases at J, with 19 bases between. CDR3 sequence: CASTNAAGFIYNEQFF. In DNA form, the CDR3 reads TGTGCCAGCACCAACGCGGCGGGGTTCATCTACAATGAGCAGTTCTTC.

The V and J genes are TRBV27 and TRBJ2-7; D perhaps matches TRBD1 (7 bases). The CDR3 loop spans 16 amino acids. V shed 3 bases and J shed 3 bases, with 18 bases lying between them. Looked up from germline, CDR1 is MNHEY and CDR2 is SMNVEV (reference sequence). The CDR3 loop is CASSFGLPGQIYEQYF. The CDR3 DNA reads TGTGCCAGCAGTTTTGGACTACCGGGACAGATCTACGAGCAGTACTTC.

This clonotype has a handful of counts. Its ends do not fully match the called genes, so a read error is possible. V usage is TRBV15 and J usage is TRBJ1-5, with D possibly matching TRBD1 (5 bases). The CDR3 is made up of 13 amino acids. Germline V gene sequence: CDR1 LNHNV, CDR2 YYDKDF (reference sequence). The CDR3, as DNA: TGTGCCACCGCAGGGAACGGCAACCAGCCCCAGCATTTT. Translating it yields CATAGNGNQPQHF.

Only a few counts were recorded for this clonotype. The V and J genes are TRBV28 and TRBJ1-5; D remains ambiguous. Germline CDR1 reads MDHEN; CDR2 reads SYDVKM. This CDR3 region has 13 residues. Trimming stripped 7 bases from V and 1 base from J, with 8 bases between. CDR3 sequence reads: CASTTDSNQPQHF. The CDR3 DNA reads TGTGCCAGCACCACCGACAGCAATCAGCCCCAGCATTTT. Using reference TRBV28 and TRBJ1-5 for the parts outside the CDR3, the full variable domain is DVKVTQSSRYLVKRTGEKVFLECVQDMDHENMFWYRQDPGLGLRLIYFSYDVKMKEKGDIPEGYSVSREKKERFSLILESASTNQTSMYLCASTTDSNQPQHFGDGTRLSIL.

The rearrangement uses TRBV19 and TRBJ1-5; D gene uncertain. The CDR3 runs to 13 residues. Germline CDR1 and CDR2: LNHDA and SQIVND (reference sequence). The germline V and J ends were trimmed by 3 bases and 4 bases, with 7 bases remaining between them. CDR3 DNA: TGTGCCAGTAGTATTAAAAAGAATCAGCCCCAGCATTTT. Translating it yields CASSIKKNQPQHF.